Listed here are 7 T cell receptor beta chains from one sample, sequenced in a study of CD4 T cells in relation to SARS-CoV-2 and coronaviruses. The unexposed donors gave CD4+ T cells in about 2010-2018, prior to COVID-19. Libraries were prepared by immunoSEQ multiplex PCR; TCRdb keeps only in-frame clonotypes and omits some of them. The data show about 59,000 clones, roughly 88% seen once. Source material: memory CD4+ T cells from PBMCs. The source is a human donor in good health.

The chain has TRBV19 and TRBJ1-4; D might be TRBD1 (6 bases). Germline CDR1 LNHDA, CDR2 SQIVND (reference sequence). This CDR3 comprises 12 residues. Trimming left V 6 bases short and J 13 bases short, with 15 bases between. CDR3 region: CASSNQQGLLFF. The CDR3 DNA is TGTGCCAGTAGCAATCAACAGGGTTTACTGTTTTTT.

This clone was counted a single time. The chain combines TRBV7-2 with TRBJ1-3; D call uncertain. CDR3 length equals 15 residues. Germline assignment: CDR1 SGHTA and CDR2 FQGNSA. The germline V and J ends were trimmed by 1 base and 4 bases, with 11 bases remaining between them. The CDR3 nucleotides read TGTGCCAGCAGCTTAGGGAGGAGTGGGGGAAACACCATATATTTT. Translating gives CASSLGRSGGNTIYF.

The CDR3 region has the DNA TGTGCCAGCAGTGCCCCCGGGACTAGCGGGAGGGCCGCGAATGAGCAGTTCTTC. Translated, it gives CASSAPGTSGRAANEQFF. The chain couples TRBV25-1 to TRBJ2-1; 16 positions agree with TRBD2. Trimming cost V 4 bases and J 7 bases; bases outside gene matches: 10. Looked up from germline, CDR1 is MGHDK and CDR2 is SYGVNS. The CDR3 contains 18 residues.

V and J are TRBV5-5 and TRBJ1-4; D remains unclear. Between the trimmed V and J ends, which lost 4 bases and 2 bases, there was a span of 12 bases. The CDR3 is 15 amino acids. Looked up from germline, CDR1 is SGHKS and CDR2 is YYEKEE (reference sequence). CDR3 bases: TGTGCCAGCAGCCCCCGGGAGGGCACTAATGAAAAACTGTTTTTT. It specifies CASSPREGTNEKLFF.

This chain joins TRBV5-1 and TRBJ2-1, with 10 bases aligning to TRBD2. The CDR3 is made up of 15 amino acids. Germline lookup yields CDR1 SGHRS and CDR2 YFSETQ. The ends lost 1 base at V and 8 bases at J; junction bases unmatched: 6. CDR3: CASSLSSGRADEQFF. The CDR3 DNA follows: TGCGCCAGCAGCTTGTCCAGCGGGAGGGCCGATGAGCAGTTCTTC.

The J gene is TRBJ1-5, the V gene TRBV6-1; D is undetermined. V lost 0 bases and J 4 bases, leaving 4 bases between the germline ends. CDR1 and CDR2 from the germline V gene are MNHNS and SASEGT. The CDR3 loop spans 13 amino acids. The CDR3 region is CASSEAQNQPQHF. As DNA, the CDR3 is TGTGCCAGCAGTGAAGCCCAGAATCAGCCCCAGCATTTT.

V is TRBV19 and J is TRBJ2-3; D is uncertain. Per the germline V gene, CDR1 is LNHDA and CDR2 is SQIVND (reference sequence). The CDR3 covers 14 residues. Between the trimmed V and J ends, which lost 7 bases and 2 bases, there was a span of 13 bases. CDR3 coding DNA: TGTGCCAGTACCCCGGTATATAACACAGATACGCAGTATTTT. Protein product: CASTPVYNTDTQYF.